This entry features one TCR beta chain sequence. The record originates from a study of CD8 T cells in Susac syndrome. About 0.5 to 1 ug RNA was reverse transcribed with random hexamers. TCRdb independently ran MiXCR on the immunoSEQ multiplex PCR reads; one entry per CDR3 protein. Found here are 85,000 to 120,000 distinct CDR3 sequences, 94% of them singletons; the top ten hold about 0.41%. Germline V CDR1 and CDR2: MNHNS, SASEGT. CDR3 length: 16 amino acids. The V gene lost 6 bases and the J gene lost 1 base, with 18 bases spanning the gap. The rearrangement uses TRBV6-1 and TRBJ2-5, with D tentatively TRBD2 (5 bases). Sequenced: CD8+ T cells from PBMCs. The receptor's source is a human donor with Susac syndrome. Here the CDR3 DNA reads TGTGCCAGCAGCCCTATGGACGCGGGCCTCCAAGAGACCCAGTACTTC. Protein product: CASSPMDAGLQETQYF.